This T cell receptor beta chain comes out of a study of OX40 agonist ivuxolimab in advanced cancers. In the study overall: Patients got intravenous ivuxolimab at 0.01 to 10 mg/kg every 2 weeks. Head and neck, renal cell, melanoma or hepatocellular carcinoma were the cancers that dose-escalation patients had. Antecedent anti-PD-1, anti-PD-L1 or anti-CTLA-4 therapy was permissible, with approximately 44% having received some.

Clones were read by immunoSEQ multiplex PCR, and TCRdb kept only the in-frame ones, dropping some. The table shows about 96,000 clones, with 84% occurring only once. General study findings and limits: Some of the lowest clonal expansion was seen in partial responders at 0.1-3.0 mg/kg.

About this clone itself: What it binds is not known.

The sequencing used CD4+ or CD8+ T cells sorted from blood, collected in a trial of the OX40 agonist ivuxolimab. This TCR came from an adult with an advanced solid tumor such as melanoma, head and neck, liver or kidney cancer.

In nucleotides, the CDR3 is TGTGCCAGTAGTATGGCTAGCGGGAGGGCTAGACGTAATGAGCAGTTCTTC. It is translated as CASSMASGRARRNEQFF. The V call is TRBV19, the J call TRBJ2-1; 12 bases fit TRBD2. The CDR3 loop spans 17 amino acids. The V gene end was trimmed by 3 bases and the J gene end by 7 bases; junction bases not matched to a gene: 10. The germline CDR1 and CDR2 sequences are LNHDA and SQIVND (reference sequence).